What follows is one T cell receptor beta chain and its context. This CDR3 contains 14 residues. V dropped 0 bases and J dropped 5 bases, with 10 bases sitting between them. In the PCR, 60 Vbeta and 13 Jbeta primers were used. The method was immunoSEQ multiplex PCR; TCRdb's version includes in-frame clones alone and lacks a portion of them. In the table there are 150,000 to 200,000 clones, around 79% of which are singletons. The data were taken from a study of cytomegalovirus exposure and HLA in healthy donors. Turning to the study itself: About 80 million unique TCRs from HLA-typed donors made up an early data release. Among the 350 to 500 donors who were genotyped, 81% fell in the genetic ancestry cluster that is associated with self-reported Caucasian donors.

The TCR was taken from a male donor in good health and CMV-seropositive. The sequencing sample was made of PBMCs. This chain joins TRBV23-1 and TRBJ2-5; possibly TRBD2 for D (6 bases). TRBV23-1 is an open reading frame, and its role is uncertain. CDR3 loop: CASSQSCGVETQYF. DNA for the CDR3: TGCGCCAGCAGTCAATCATGCGGGGTTGAGACCCAGTACTTC.